This TCR beta chain is from a study of blood T cell repertoires in COVID-19 (dated by TCRdb to the early 2020s). About the investigation overall: The collaborator samples originated in the United States, Italy and Spain and spanned the acute and convalescent phases of COVID-19. The prospective study material was composed of cDNA or gDNA derived from T cells, B-cell-depleted T cells, or PBMCs. The dataset comprised deeply sampled blood TCRbeta repertoires from subjects exposed to, actively infected with, or recovered from COVID-19. A freely available public database, intended as a resource for researchers studying the immune response to SARS-CoV-2, is where the repertoires were released. The samples were drawn from the first 160 participants of the ongoing ImmuneRACE study and from 950 to 1,500 subjects provided by 6 global collaborators. Nearly every sample came with metadata listing a de-identified subject ID, COVID-19 status, age in years and sex. Where available, HLA class I and class II types were obtained from metadata supplied by the sample provider rather than from assay-based typing.

Concerning this clone: The target of this receptor is not known. No base quality information exists; no much larger clone differs at one position.

The immunoSEQ Assay, a bias-controlled multiplex PCR, was used to amplify TCRbeta CDR3 regions from genomic DNA. Regarding the original processing steps: Nucleated cell counts per sample were estimated from amplification of reference gene primers within the assay. Sequence reads were collapsed and filtered to measure the absolute abundance of every unique TCRbeta CDR3 rearrangement. For each sample, productive Simpson clonality was calculated as the square root of Simpson's diversity index across productive rearrangements. The table was pulled from immuneACCESS by TCRdb, which kept in-frame rearrangements only. Such tables lose some clones; where checked, under half of the loss comes from unresolved V genes, and the rest has no known cause. V, J and clone size reflect that table, while D and trimming were determined from the DNA. This sample lists tens of thousands of clones; about 90% were detected once. The biggest ten clones account for 4.5% to 7% of the sample.

Collaborating institutions collected whole blood in K2EDTA tubes following their own protocols. Collaborator samples were shipped for TCRbeta analysis as frozen whole blood, isolated PBMCs, or DNA extracted from either sample type. The full study reports these points: The quantity of clinical and demographic metadata differed by source and by participant and was supplied without curation.

The CDR3 covers 13 residues, taking in both the cysteine and the phenylalanine. Only CDR3 DNA is held: 39 bases, read in frame from base 1. The germline V gene specifies SQVTM as CDR1 and ANQGSEA as CDR2. V trim: 4 bases; J trim: 6 bases; unmatched bases: 4. This chain is built from TRBV29-1 and TRBJ2-4, with 9 bases aligning to TRBD1. This sequence originates from a man aged 45-65 years with active COVID-19. Sequencing was performed on peripheral blood. The DNA sequence is TGCAGCGTTGGGGGACAGGGATTAAACATTCAGTACTTC. It translates to CSVGGQGLNIQYF.